The clone carrying this TCR beta chain was counted at least ten times. Its antigen is currently unknown. These data originate in a study of CD8 T cells in ankylosing spondylitis. MiXCR, run by TCRdb on the 5' RACE reads, gives a single entry per CDR3 protein. Here the sample spans about 510,000 distinct CDR3 sequences, about 5.4% being singletons. This CDR3 has 16 amino acids. J was trimmed by 6 bases and V by 0 bases; bases with no gene match: 12. The germline V gene has CDR1 DFQATT and CDR2 SNEGSKA (reference sequence). The study, taken as a whole, reports: For ankylosing spondylitis blood, a TCR beta motif of roughly 8 highly homologous variants appeared characteristic.

This chain links TRBV20-1 with TRBJ2-7, with 9 bases fitting TRBD2. The TCR sequence derives from a male donor with ankylosing spondylitis. Source material: blood, either unsorted or a sorted T cell fraction (not recorded which). CDR3 coding DNA: TGCAGTGCTAGAGACCGAACTCGCGGGGGGGAATCCGAGCAGTACTTC. It is translated as CSARDRTRGGESEQYF.